These 9 T cell receptor beta chains were sequenced from one sample in a study of early T cells in non-severe SARS-CoV-2 infection. TCRdb used MiXCR to reprocess the 5' RACE reads, holding one entry per CDR3 protein. The table records under 60,000 distinct CDR3 sequences, roughly 9.4% of them present only once. Sequences were derived from whole blood, sampled at baseline. These receptors all come from an adult who was a healthcare worker with PCR-confirmed SARS-CoV-2 infection or an uninfected control (not recorded which).

This clonotype was seen a handful of times. The chain is built from TRBV6-2 or TRBV6-3 and TRBJ2-5; D call uncertain. The CDR3 is 11 residues long. Trimming left V 8 bases short and J 5 bases short, with 9 bases between. The germline V gene has CDR1 MNHEY and CDR2 SVGEGT. The CDR3 protein is CASDAGETQYF. DNA for the CDR3: TGTGCCAGCGACGCCGGGGAGACCCAGTACTTC.

This clonotype occurred a few times. The rearrangement uses TRBV29-1 and TRBJ2-3, with 10 positions matching TRBD2. CDR3 size: 14 residues. The V segment lost 5 bases and the J segment 3 bases; nucleotides outside the gene matches: 5. In germline, CDR1 is SQVTM, CDR2 ANQGSEA. Here the CDR3 DNA reads TGCAGCGTTAAGCGGGAGGGTAGGACAGATACGCAGTATTTT. The encoded protein is CSVKREGRTDTQYF.

This clonotype was picked up a small number of times. This chain uses TRBV5-4 with TRBJ2-7; D uncertain. The ends were cut back, 4 bases at V and 7 bases at J, with 15 bases in the middle. This CDR3 contains 13 residues. CDR1 and CDR2 from the germline V gene are SGHNT and YYREEE (reference sequence). The CDR3 is CASSLDPLREQYF. The CDR3 region has the DNA TGTGCCAGCAGCCTTGACCCTCTGCGGGAGCAGTACTTC.

This clonotype has more than one count but fewer than ten. Here the CDR3 reads CASSSPGNHGDEQFF. In DNA form, the CDR3 reads TGTGCCAGCAGCTCCCCCGGCAATCATGGGGATGAGCAGTTCTTC. The J gene is TRBJ2-1, the V gene TRBV9; D remains unclear. Germline CDR1 is SGDLS and CDR2 is YYNGEE. Trimming took 4 bases from V and 8 from J, leaving 19 bases between them. The CDR3 is 15 residues long.

This clonotype has at least ten counts. The V gene is TRBV6-1, the J gene TRBJ1-2, with D perhaps TRBD1 (6 bases). This CDR3 comprises 14 residues. Germline lookup yields CDR1 MNHNS and CDR2 SASEGT. The V gene lost 6 bases and the J gene lost 10 bases, with 21 bases spanning the gap. The CDR3 coding sequence is TGTGCCAGCAGGGGGGACACAGGGTCCTGGGACTACACCTTC. Encoded protein: CASRGDTGSWDYTF.

The V gene is TRBV18, the J gene TRBJ2-1; no firm D call. The V end was cut by 2 bases, the J end by 6 bases, with 5 bases between. The CDR3 is made up of 12 amino acids. Per the germline V gene, CDR1 is KGHSH and CDR2 is LQKENI. This CDR3 reads CASSPSGNEQFF. CDR3 nucleotide sequence: TGTGCCAGCTCACCATCCGGCAATGAGCAGTTCTTC.

This clonotype showed up many times. The V and J genes are TRBV12-3 or TRBV12-4 and TRBJ2-2; 7 positions agree with TRBD1. J lost 3 bases, V lost 11 bases, and 3 bases had no gene match. The CDR3 is made up of 12 amino acids. The CDR3, as DNA: TGTGCCTATACAGGGGACACCGGGGAGCTGTTTTTT. This encodes CAYTGDTGELFF.

This clonotype was picked up many times. CDR3 residues: CASSFDSKETQYF. CDR3 coding DNA: TGTGCCAGCAGCTTCGACAGTAAAGAGACCCAGTACTTC. This chain joins TRBV7-9 and TRBJ2-5, with a possible D match to TRBD1 (5 bases). Trimming shortened V by 3 bases and J by 3 bases, and 8 bases separated the two germline ends. The CDR3 sequence is 13 residues long. Per germline, CDR1 SEHNR and CDR2 FQNEAQ (reference sequence).

A few counts support this clonotype. The chain recombines TRBV28 with TRBJ2-1; D is uncertain. There are 16 residues in the CDR3. Germline lookup yields CDR1 MDHEN and CDR2 SYDVKM. V shed 1 base and J shed 0 bases, with 10 bases lying between them. The CDR3: CASSLSRVVSYNEQFF. CDR3 sequence (DNA): TGTGCCAGCAGTTTATCTAGGGTTGTCTCCTACAATGAGCAGTTCTTC.